These 32 T cell receptor beta chains share one sample of origin, sequenced in a study of T-cell memory formation after mild COVID-19. Via MiXCR, TCRdb re-called the 5' RACE reads, giving one row per CDR3 protein. The sample has roughly 340,000 distinct CDR3 sequences; approximately 15% are singletons. The sequencing sample was made of PBMCs or a T cell subset sorted from them (not recorded which). These receptor sequences come from a young man who had mild COVID-19 (a few samples of this study predate the infection). Cell type and time point are not known.

This clonotype was detected a few times. The chain couples TRBV19 to TRBJ2-3; D tentatively fits TRBD1 or TRBD2 (5 bases each). The CDR3 is made up of 13 amino acids. Germline CDR1 and CDR2: LNHDA and SQIVND (reference sequence). V shed 7 bases and J shed 10 bases, with 18 bases lying between them. Here the CDR3 reads CASNAWDRDAQYF. The DNA of the CDR3 is TGTGCCAGTAATGCATGGGACCGGGACGCGCAGTATTTT. The full variable domain, in which reference TRBV19 and TRBJ2-3 provide the parts outside the CDR3, is DGGITQSPKYLFRKEGQNVTLSCEQNLNHDAMYWYRQDPGQGLRLIYYSQIVNDFQKGDIAEGYSVSREKKESFPLTVTSAQKNPTAFYLCASNAWDRDAQYFGPGTRLTVL.

A few counts support this clonotype. V and J are TRBV6-6 and TRBJ2-5; 9 positions match TRBD1. This CDR3 has 15 residues. Trimming took 4 bases from V and 2 from J; bases not matched to a gene: 5. Germline lookup yields CDR1 MNHNY and CDR2 SVGAGI (reference sequence). The CDR3 nucleotides read TGTGCCAGCAGTTCCAGACAGGGGGAGCAAGAGACCCAGTACTTC. Translation gives CASSSRQGEQETQYF.

There are a few counts of this clonotype. This chain connects TRBV7-9 to TRBJ1-4; no firm D call. Germline V gene sequence: CDR1 SEHNR, CDR2 FQNEAQ (reference sequence). Trimming removed 1 base at V and 0 bases at J, with 6 bases between. The CDR3 has 15 residues. The CDR3 DNA reads TGTGCCAGCAGCTTAGGGTTGGCAACTAATGAAAAACTGTTTTTT. This translates into CASSLGLATNEKLFF.

This clonotype was counted only a few times. The rearrangement joins TRBV28 to TRBJ1-4, with a tentative D call TRBD1 (6 bases). The V and J ends lost 2 bases and 1 base respectively, with 8 bases between them. Germline V gene sequence: CDR1 MDHEN, CDR2 SYDVKM. There are 15 residues in the CDR3. The CDR3 loop reads CASSLGGVTNEKLFF. The CDR3 DNA reads TGTGCCAGCAGTTTAGGGGGCGTAACTAATGAAAAACTGTTTTTT. The variable domain in full, completed from reference TRBV28 and TRBJ1-4, reads DVKVTQSSRYLVKRTGEKVFLECVQDMDHENMFWYRQDPGLGLRLIYFSYDVKMKEKGDIPEGYSVSREKKERFSLILESASTNQTSMYLCASSLGGVTNEKLFFGSGTQLSVL.

This clonotype was detected a few times. The chain combines TRBV5-5 with TRBJ2-3, with TRBD2 identical over 7 bases. In germline, CDR1 is SGHKS, CDR2 YYEKEE (reference sequence). The length of the CDR3 is 14 residues. Unmatched junction bases numbered 3, after V lost 1 base and J lost 4 bases. The CDR3 nucleotides read TGTGCCAGCAGCTTGAGACTAGCTCCAGATACGCAGTATTTT. Translated: CASSLRLAPDTQYF.

The chain employs TRBV7-2 and TRBJ1-6; D gene ambiguous. The CDR3 totals 16 residues. V lost 4 bases, J lost 5 bases, and 15 bases lay in between. Germline V gene data show CDR1 as SGHTA and CDR2 as FQGNSA. CDR3: CASSYKRFFHNSPLHF. The CDR3 DNA reads TGTGCCAGCAGCTATAAACGTTTCTTTCATAATTCACCCCTCCACTTT.

The chain has TRBV3-1 and TRBJ1-1; weak D call: TRBD1 (5 bases). The ends were cut back, 4 bases at V and 4 bases at J, with 10 bases in the middle. CDR1 and CDR2 (germline): LGHDT, YNNKEL (reference sequence). CDR3 length: 13 amino acids. The CDR3, as DNA: TGTGCCAGCAGCCGAAGGGGTACCACTGAAGCTTTCTTT. Protein: CASSRRGTTEAFF.

The table lists this clonotype with a few counts. This chain connects TRBV29-1 to TRBJ1-3; 8 bases map to TRBD1. J gave up 2 bases and V 6 bases, and 15 bases lay outside the gene matches. The CDR3 length is 17 residues. Germline CDR1 is SQVTM and CDR2 is ANQGSEA. The CDR3 here is CSVLGGPDRAAGNTIYF. CDR3 in DNA: TGCAGCGTCCTGGGGGGCCCGGACAGGGCGGCTGGAAACACCATATATTTT.

This clonotype was recorded at least ten times. This chain connects TRBV3-1 to TRBJ2-5; 9 bases line up with TRBD2. Per the germline V gene, CDR1 is LGHDT and CDR2 is YNNKEL (reference sequence). Losses at the gene ends were 3 bases for V and 7 bases for J; bases not matched to a gene: 6. The CDR3 runs to 14 residues. CDR3 amino acids: CASSQRGAGGTQYF. The DNA for the CDR3 is TGTGCCAGCAGCCAGCGGGGAGCGGGGGGGACCCAGTACTTC.

There are a few counts of this clonotype. V usage is TRBV7-2 and J usage is TRBJ2-1, with D possibly TRBD1 on 6 matching bases. Trimming left V 5 bases short and J 3 bases short, with 14 bases between. Germline CDR1 reads SGHTA; CDR2 reads FQGNSA. The CDR3 sequence is 15 residues long. CDR3 sequence reads: CASSQRTDYYNEQFF. CDR3 coding DNA: TGTGCCAGCAGCCAGAGGACAGATTACTACAATGAGCAGTTCTTC.

This chain uses TRBV4-2 with TRBJ2-3, with D uncertain. CDR3 length: 16 residues. Germline-derived CDR1 and CDR2 are LGHNA and YNFKEQ. The V end lost 0 bases, the J end lost 5 bases, and 15 bases lay between the germline ends. CDR3 amino acids: CASSQEGSRDGDTQYF. In nucleotides, the CDR3 is TGTGCCAGCAGCCAAGAGGGGTCGCGCGACGGAGATACGCAGTATTTT.

This clonotype has a handful of counts. The V and J genes are TRBV4-1 and TRBJ2-7; 13 nucleotides agree with TRBD2. V shed 4 bases and J 7 bases; nucleotides not matched to a gene: 16. The V gene's germline CDR1 is MGHRA and CDR2 YSYEKL. The length of the CDR3 is 18 residues. The CDR3 coding sequence is TGCGCCAGCAGCCCCAACTCTCGGACTAGCGGGGGAAAGGGAGAGCAGTACTTC. Encoded protein: CASSPNSRTSGGKGEQYF.

This sequence joins TRBV4-1 and TRBJ2-7; perhaps D is TRBD1 or TRBD2 (6 bases each). V lost 0 bases and J lost 5, with 14 bases in between. In germline, CDR1 is MGHRA, CDR2 YSYEKL. The CDR3 runs to 15 residues. Here the CDR3 reads CASSQDPGALNEQYV. CDR3 nucleotides: TGCGCCAGCAGCCAAGATCCGGGGGCGCTCAACGAGCAGTACGTC.

This clonotype has a handful of counts. This chain uses TRBV12-3 or TRBV12-4 with TRBJ2-3; D uncertain. CDR3 length: 14 amino acids. V shed 5 bases and J shed 6 bases, with 15 bases lying between them. Here the CDR3 reads CASSDSGWWDTQYF. The CDR3 nucleotides read TGTGCCAGCAGTGATTCCGGGTGGTGGGATACGCAGTATTTT.

The chain has TRBV12-3 or TRBV12-4 and TRBJ1-5, with D perhaps TRBD1 (5 bases). Deletions cut 0 bases from V and 9 bases from J, with 15 bases between. There are 15 residues in the CDR3. DNA for the CDR3: TGTGCCAGCAGTTTAGCGCGGGCAGGGCCAGCGCCCCAGCATTTT. Amino acids: CASSLARAGPAPQHF.

In this sample, this clonotype turned up many times. The chain links TRBV12-3 or TRBV12-4 to TRBJ1-5; 7 nucleotides match TRBD1. The V gene end was trimmed by 4 bases and the J gene end by 4 bases; junction bases not matched to a gene: 7. The length of the CDR3 is 15 residues. The CDR3 region has the DNA TGTGCCAGCAGTTGGGAGACAGGGCGTAATCAGCCCCAGCATTTT. It is translated as CASSWETGRNQPQHF.

This chain uses TRBV7-9 with TRBJ1-1, with D unresolved. V dropped 1 base and J dropped 6 bases, with 9 bases sitting between them. This CDR3 region has 13 residues. Germline CDR1 reads SEHNR; CDR2 reads FQNEAQ (reference sequence). This chain's CDR3 is CASSLGGRAEAFF. CDR3 nucleotides: TGTGCCAGCAGCTTAGGGGGAAGAGCTGAAGCTTTCTTT.

The gene calls are TRBV10-2 and TRBJ2-7; possibly TRBD1 for D (5 bases). Germline-derived CDR1 and CDR2 are WSHSY and SAAADI. Trimming cost V 10 bases and J 2 bases, with 9 bases left between them. The CDR3 length is 11 residues. CDR3 region: CATRGTYEQYF. As DNA, the CDR3 is TGCGCCACTAGGGGAACCTACGAGCAGTACTTC.

The rearrangement links TRBV5-1 to TRBJ2-3, with 8 nucleotides matching TRBD2. CDR1 is SGHRS and CDR2 is YFSETQ in the germline V gene. Unmatched junction bases numbered 6, after V lost 1 base and J lost 2 bases. This CDR3 is 16 amino acids long. The CDR3 region has the DNA TGCGCCAGCAGCTTGCGTAGCGGGGCATCCACAGATACGCAGTATTTT. This translates into CASSLRSGASTDTQYF.

This clonotype was seen more than once but under ten times. The chain links TRBV6-5 to TRBJ1-2; TRBD1 aligns across 7 bases. Germline lookup yields CDR1 MNHEY and CDR2 SVGAGI. The CDR3 loop spans 15 amino acids. V lost 6 bases to trimming and J lost 2 bases; unmatched junction nucleotides: 9. CDR3 in DNA: TGTGCCAGCAGATATCAGGGGGTAGGGAACTATGGCTACACCTTC. Amino acid sequence: CASRYQGVGNYGYTF.

The chain carries TRBV4-3 and TRBJ2-1; D may be TRBD1 (6 bases). CDR1 LGHNA and CDR2 YSLEER come from the germline V gene. The CDR3 extends over 16 amino acids. V was pared by 0 bases and J by 3 bases, with 12 bases between. The CDR3 loop reads CASSQDWVGGYNEQFF. The CDR3 coding sequence is TGCGCCAGCAGCCAAGATTGGGTAGGGGGCTACAATGAGCAGTTCTTC.

The J gene is TRBJ2-6, the V gene TRBV7-9, with D unresolved. The CDR3 contains 15 residues. CDR1 SEHNR and CDR2 FQNEAQ come from the germline V gene (reference sequence). Trimming cost V 3 bases and J 0 bases, with 6 bases left between them. The CDR3 reads CASSFTFSGANVLTF. The CDR3 nucleotides read TGTGCCAGCAGCTTCACCTTCTCTGGGGCCAACGTCCTGACTTTC.

V is TRBV11-2 and J is TRBJ2-2; 9 bases align to TRBD1. This CDR3 region has 16 residues. The V segment lost 5 bases and the J segment 6 bases; nucleotides outside the gene matches: 10. CDR1 and CDR2 from the germline V gene are SGHAT and FQNNGV. CDR3 loop: CASSHYGRDRAGELFF. The CDR3 nucleotides read TGTGCCAGCAGCCACTATGGAAGGGACAGGGCCGGGGAGCTGTTTTTT.

The chain links TRBV9 to TRBJ1-1, with D perhaps matching TRBD1 (6 bases). The V gene's germline CDR1 is SGDLS and CDR2 YYNGEE. Trimming took off 2 bases at V and 6 bases at J, with 11 bases between the two ends. CDR3 length: 13 amino acids. CDR3 in amino acids: CASSVRPGAEAFF. The CDR3 coding sequence is TGTGCCAGCAGCGTTAGGCCAGGGGCTGAAGCTTTCTTT. The complete variable domain, with remaining parts taken from reference TRBV9 and TRBJ1-1, reads DSGVTQTPKHLITATGQRVTLRCSPRSGDLSVYWYQQSLDQGLQFLIQYYNGEERAKGNILERFSAQQFPDLHSELNLSSLELGDSALYFCASSVRPGAEAFFGQGTRLTVV.

There are many counts of this clonotype. The gene calls are TRBV14 and TRBJ2-5; D is unresolved. The CDR3 consists of 13 residues. V lost 0 bases and J 4 bases, leaving 6 bases between the germline ends. From germline, CDR1 is SGHDN and CDR2 FVKESK. This chain's CDR3 is CASSQDWGETQYF. DNA for the CDR3: TGTGCCAGCAGCCAAGATTGGGGAGAGACCCAGTACTTC.

This clonotype appeared a few times. The rearrangement joins TRBV6-1 to TRBJ1-5, with 9 bases aligning to TRBD1. After removal of 6 bases from V and 5 bases from J, the junction contained 2 bases not matched to a gene. Per the germline V gene, CDR1 is MNHNS and CDR2 is SASEGT. The CDR3 consists of 13 residues. The chain's CDR3 is CASRRQGDQPQHF. In nucleotides, the CDR3 is TGTGCCAGCAGACGACAGGGGGATCAGCCCCAGCATTTT.

This clonotype has more than one count but fewer than ten. Here the CDR3 reads CASSWGTGEQYV. The CDR3 DNA reads TGTGCCAGCAGCTGGGGGACGGGCGAGCAGTACGTC. The chain joins TRBV5-4 to TRBJ2-7; D may correspond to TRBD1 or TRBD2 (5 bases each). There are 12 residues in the CDR3. Trimming removed 3 bases from V and 6 bases from J, with 10 bases in between. In germline, CDR1 is SGHNT, CDR2 YYREEE (reference sequence).

DNA of the CDR3: TGTGCCAGTAGCGGCGAAACAAGCAATCAGCCCCAGCATTTT. The encoded protein is CASSGETSNQPQHF. V usage is TRBV19 and J usage is TRBJ1-5; D remains unclear. Germline CDR1 and CDR2: LNHDA and SQIVND (reference sequence). This CDR3 region has 14 residues. With 6 bases removed from V and 1 base from J, the gap between germline ends came to 10 bases.

This clonotype was picked up a small number of times. V is TRBV18 and J is TRBJ2-5; 10 nucleotides line up with TRBD1. Unmatched junction bases numbered 5, after V lost 0 bases and J lost 1 base. The length of the CDR3 is 17 residues. Germline CDR1 is KGHSH and CDR2 is LQKENI. CDR3 in amino acids: CASSPPRDRGLQETQYF. CDR3 DNA sequence: TGTGCCAGCTCACCACCGCGGGACAGGGGACTCCAAGAGACCCAGTACTTC. Looking up the rest from reference TRBV18 and TRBJ2-5 gives the full variable domain: NAGVMQNPRHLVRRRGQEARLRCSPMKGHSHVYWYRQLPEEGLKFMVYLQKENIIDESGMPKERFSAEFPKEGPSILRIQQVVRGDSAAYFCASSPPRDRGLQETQYFGPGTRLLVL.

V is TRBV4-3 and J is TRBJ2-1; D tentatively reads TRBD1 or TRBD2 (5 bases each). The CDR3 runs to 18 residues. Trimming pared 3 bases from V and 4 bases from J, leaving 22 bases between. Germline assignment: CDR1 LGHNA and CDR2 YSLEER. The CDR3 protein is CASSHGGTDRLYYNEQFF. The CDR3 bases are TGCGCCAGCAGCCATGGGGGAACGGATAGATTATATTACAATGAGCAGTTCTTC.

The rearrangement links TRBV5-1 to TRBJ2-3, with 9 bases matching TRBD1. With 2 bases clipped from V and 0 bases from J, the junction kept 4 bases outside the gene matches. This CDR3 is built from 16 residues. Germline CDR1 SGHRS, CDR2 YFSETQ. CDR3: CASSFLTGGSTDTQYF. The CDR3 bases are TGCGCCAGCAGCTTCCTGACAGGGGGAAGCACAGATACGCAGTATTTT.

The chain is built from TRBV7-2 and TRBJ2-5; TRBD1 aligns across 8 bases. After removal of 5 bases from V and 4 bases from J, the junction contained 9 bases not matched to a gene. CDR1 and CDR2 from the germline V gene are SGHTA and FQGNSA. This CDR3 has 15 residues. The CDR3 nucleotides are TGTGCCAGCAGCCGTGGACAGGGCCCTCCAGAGACCCAGTACTTC. Its translation is CASSRGQGPPETQYF. The whole variable domain, filled in from reference TRBV7-2 and TRBJ2-5, reads GAGVSQSPSNKVTEKGKDVELRCDPISGHTALYWYRQSLGQGLEFLIYFQGNSAPDKSGLPSDRFSAERTGGSVSTLTIQRTQQEDSAVYLCASSRGQGPPETQYFGPGTRLLVL.